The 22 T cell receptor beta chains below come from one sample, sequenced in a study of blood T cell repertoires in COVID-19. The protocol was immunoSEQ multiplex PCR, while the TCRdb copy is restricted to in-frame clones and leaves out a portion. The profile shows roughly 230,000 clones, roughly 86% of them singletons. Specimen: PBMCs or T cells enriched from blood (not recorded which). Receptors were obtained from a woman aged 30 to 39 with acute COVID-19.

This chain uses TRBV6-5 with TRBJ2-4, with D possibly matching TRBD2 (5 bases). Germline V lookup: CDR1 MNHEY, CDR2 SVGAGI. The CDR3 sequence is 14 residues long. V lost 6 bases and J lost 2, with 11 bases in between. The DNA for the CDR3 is TGTGCCAGCAGACCACTAGAAACCAAAAACATTCAGTACTTC. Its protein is CASRPLETKNIQYF.

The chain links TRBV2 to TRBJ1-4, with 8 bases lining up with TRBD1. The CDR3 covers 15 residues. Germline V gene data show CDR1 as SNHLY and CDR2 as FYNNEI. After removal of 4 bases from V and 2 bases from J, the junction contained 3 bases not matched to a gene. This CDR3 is CASSGWTGTNEKLFF. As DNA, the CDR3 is TGTGCCAGCAGTGGATGGACAGGGACTAATGAAAAACTGTTTTTT.

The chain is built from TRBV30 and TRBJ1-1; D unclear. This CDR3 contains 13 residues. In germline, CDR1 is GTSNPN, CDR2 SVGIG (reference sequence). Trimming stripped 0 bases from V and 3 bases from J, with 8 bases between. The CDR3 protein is CAWSVRVDTEAFF. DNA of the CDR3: TGTGCCTGGAGTGTACGGGTCGACACTGAAGCTTTCTTT.

CDR3 nucleotide sequence: TGTGCCAGCTCACCCACCGGGACAGGGGGCAATGAGCAGTTCTTC. Translation gives CASSPTGTGGNEQFF. The rearrangement links TRBV18 to TRBJ2-1; 11 bases are shared with TRBD1. CDR3 length: 15 amino acids. From germline, CDR1 is KGHSH and CDR2 LQKENI. V dropped 3 bases and J dropped 6; count of bases not matched to a gene: 4.

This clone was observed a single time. The CDR3 DNA follows: TGTGCCACCGGACGAGCGGGGGGGGATGAAGATACGCAGTATTTT. Encoded protein: CATGRAGGDEDTQYF. V and J are TRBV6-5 and TRBJ2-3; 10 nucleotides align to TRBD2. With 10 bases clipped from V and 5 bases from J, the junction kept 12 bases outside the gene matches. CDR1 MNHEY and CDR2 SVGAGI come from the germline V gene. This CDR3 has 15 amino acids.

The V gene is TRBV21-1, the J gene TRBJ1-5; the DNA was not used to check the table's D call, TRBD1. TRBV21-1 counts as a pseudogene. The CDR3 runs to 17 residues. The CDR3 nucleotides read TGTGCCAGCAGCAGAGCAGTTACAGGGGGCTGCAATCAGCCCCAGCATTTT. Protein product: CASSRAVTGGCNQPQHF.

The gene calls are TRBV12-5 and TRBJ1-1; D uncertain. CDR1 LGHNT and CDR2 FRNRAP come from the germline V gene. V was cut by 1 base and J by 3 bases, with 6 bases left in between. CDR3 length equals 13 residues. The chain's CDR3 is CASGLDRYTEAFF. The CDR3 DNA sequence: TGTGCTAGTGGTTTGGACAGATACACTGAAGCTTTCTTT.

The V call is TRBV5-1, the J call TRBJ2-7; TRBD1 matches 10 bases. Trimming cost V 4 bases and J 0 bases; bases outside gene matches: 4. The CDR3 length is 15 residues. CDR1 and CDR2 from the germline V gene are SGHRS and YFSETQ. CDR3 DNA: TGCGCCAGCAGCCCGACAGGGGGCGCCTCCTACGAGCAGTACTTC. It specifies CASSPTGGASYEQYF.

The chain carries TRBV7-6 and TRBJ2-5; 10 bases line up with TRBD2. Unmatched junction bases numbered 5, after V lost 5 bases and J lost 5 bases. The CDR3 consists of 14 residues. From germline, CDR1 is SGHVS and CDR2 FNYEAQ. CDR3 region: CASSPSGGAETQYF. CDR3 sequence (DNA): TGTGCCAGCAGCCCGAGCGGGGGGGCTGAGACCCAGTACTTC.

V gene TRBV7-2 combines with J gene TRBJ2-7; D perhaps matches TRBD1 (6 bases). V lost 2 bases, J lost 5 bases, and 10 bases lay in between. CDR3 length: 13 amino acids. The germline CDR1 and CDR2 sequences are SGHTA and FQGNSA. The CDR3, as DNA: TGTGCCAGCAGCTTATTTCCAGGGGACGAGCAGTACTTC. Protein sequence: CASSLFPGDEQYF. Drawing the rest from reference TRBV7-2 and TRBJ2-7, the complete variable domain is GAGVSQSPSNKVTEKGKDVELRCDPISGHTALYWYRQSLGQGLEFLIYFQGNSAPDKSGLPSDRFSAERTGGSVSTLTIQRTQQEDSAVYLCASSLFPGDEQYFGPGTRLTVT.

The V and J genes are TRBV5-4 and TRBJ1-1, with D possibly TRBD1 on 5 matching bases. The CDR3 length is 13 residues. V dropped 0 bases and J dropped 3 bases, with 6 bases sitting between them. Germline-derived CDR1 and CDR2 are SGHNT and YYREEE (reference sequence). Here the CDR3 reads CASSLAGDTEAFF. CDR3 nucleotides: TGTGCCAGCAGCTTGGCGGGGGACACTGAAGCTTTCTTT.

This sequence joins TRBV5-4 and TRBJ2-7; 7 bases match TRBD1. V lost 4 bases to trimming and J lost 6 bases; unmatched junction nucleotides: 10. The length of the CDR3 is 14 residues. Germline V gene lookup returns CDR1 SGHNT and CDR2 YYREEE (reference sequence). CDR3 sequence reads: CASSTDREIGEQYF. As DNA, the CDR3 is TGTGCCAGCAGCACCGACAGGGAAATAGGCGAGCAGTACTTC. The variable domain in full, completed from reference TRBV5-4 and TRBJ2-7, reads ETGVTQSPTHLIKTRGQQVTLRCSSQSGHNTVSWYQQALGQGPQFIFQYYREEENGRGNFPPRFSGLQFPNYSSELNVNALELDDSALYLCASSTDREIGEQYFGPGTRLTVT.

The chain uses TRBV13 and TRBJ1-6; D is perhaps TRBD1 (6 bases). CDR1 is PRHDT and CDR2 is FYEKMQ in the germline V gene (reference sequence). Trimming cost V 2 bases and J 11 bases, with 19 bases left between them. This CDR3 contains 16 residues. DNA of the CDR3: TGTGCCAGCAGCTTAAACAGGGACTATGGATCCGCACCCCTCCACTTT. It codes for CASSLNRDYGSAPLHF.

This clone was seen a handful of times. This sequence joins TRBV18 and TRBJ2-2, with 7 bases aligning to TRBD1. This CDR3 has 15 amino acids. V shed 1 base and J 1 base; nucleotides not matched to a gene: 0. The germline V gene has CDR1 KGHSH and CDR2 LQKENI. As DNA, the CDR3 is TGTGCCAGCTCACCACGGGACAGGAACACCGGGGAGCTGTTTTTT. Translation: CASSPRDRNTGELFF.

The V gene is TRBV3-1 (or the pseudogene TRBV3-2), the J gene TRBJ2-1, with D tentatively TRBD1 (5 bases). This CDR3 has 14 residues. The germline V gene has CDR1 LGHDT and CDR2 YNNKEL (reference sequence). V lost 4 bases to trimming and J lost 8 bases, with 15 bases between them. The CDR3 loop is CASSRQSTMYEQFF. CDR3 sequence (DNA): TGTGCCAGCAGCCGACAGTCAACAATGTATGAGCAGTTCTTC.

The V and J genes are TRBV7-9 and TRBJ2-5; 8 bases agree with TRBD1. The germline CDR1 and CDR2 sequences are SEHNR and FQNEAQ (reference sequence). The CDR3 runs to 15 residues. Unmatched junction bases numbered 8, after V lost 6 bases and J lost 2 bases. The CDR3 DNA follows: TGTGCCAGCAGATCCCTACAGGGGGGACAAGAGACCCAGTACTTC. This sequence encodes CASRSLQGGQETQYF.

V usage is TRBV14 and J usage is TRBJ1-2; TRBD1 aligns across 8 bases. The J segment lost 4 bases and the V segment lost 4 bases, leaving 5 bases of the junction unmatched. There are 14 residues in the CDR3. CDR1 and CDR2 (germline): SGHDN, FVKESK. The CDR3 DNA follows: TGTGCCAGCAGCCCAAACAGGGGGAGCTATGGCTACACCTTC. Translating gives CASSPNRGSYGYTF. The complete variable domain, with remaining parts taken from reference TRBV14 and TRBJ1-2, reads EAGVTQFPSHSVIEKGQTVTLRCDPISGHDNLYWYRRVMGKEIKFLLHFVKESKQDESGMPNNRFLAERTGGTYSTLKVQPAELEDSGVYFCASSPNRGSYGYTFGSGTRLTVV.

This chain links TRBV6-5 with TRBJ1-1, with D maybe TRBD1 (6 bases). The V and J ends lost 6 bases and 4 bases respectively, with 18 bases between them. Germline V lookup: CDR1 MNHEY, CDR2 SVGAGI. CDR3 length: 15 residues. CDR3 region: CASSRTAVGGTEAFF. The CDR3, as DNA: TGTGCCAGCAGCCGTACCGCGGTAGGGGGCACTGAAGCTTTCTTT.

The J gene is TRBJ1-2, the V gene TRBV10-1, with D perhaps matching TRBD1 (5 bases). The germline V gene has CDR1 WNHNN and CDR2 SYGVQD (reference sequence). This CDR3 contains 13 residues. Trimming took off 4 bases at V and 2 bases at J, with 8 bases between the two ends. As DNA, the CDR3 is TGCGCCAGCAGTGTTGACAGAAACTATGGCTACACCTTC. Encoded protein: CASSVDRNYGYTF.

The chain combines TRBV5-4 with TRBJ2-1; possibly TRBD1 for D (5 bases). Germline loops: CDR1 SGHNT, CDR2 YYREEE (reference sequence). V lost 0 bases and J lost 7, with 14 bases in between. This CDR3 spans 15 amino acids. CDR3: CASSLAGQGRNEQFF. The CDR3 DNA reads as TGTGCCAGCAGCTTGGCCGGGCAGGGTAGGAATGAGCAGTTCTTC. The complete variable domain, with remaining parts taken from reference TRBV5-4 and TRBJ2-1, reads ETGVTQSPTHLIKTRGQQVTLRCSSQSGHNTVSWYQQALGQGPQFIFQYYREEENGRGNFPPRFSGLQFPNYSSELNVNALELDDSALYLCASSLAGQGRNEQFFGPGTRLTVL.

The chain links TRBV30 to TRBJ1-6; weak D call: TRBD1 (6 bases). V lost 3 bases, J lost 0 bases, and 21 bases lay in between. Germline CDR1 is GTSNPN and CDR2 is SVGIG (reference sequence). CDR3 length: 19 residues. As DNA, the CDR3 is TGTGCCTGGAGGTCCGGACAGCCTGGTGCAAGCTCCTATAATTCACCCCTCCACTTT. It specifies CAWRSGQPGASSYNSPLHF.

The CDR3 protein is CASSASGVEETQYF. In DNA, the CDR3 is TGTGCCAGCAGCGCTAGCGGGGTCGAAGAGACCCAGTACTTC. The V gene is TRBV9, the J gene TRBJ2-5; the match to TRBD2 covers 9 bases. Trimming cost V 3 bases and J 3 bases; bases outside gene matches: 3. Germline assignment: CDR1 SGDLS and CDR2 YYNGEE. This CDR3 is built from 14 residues.